These T cell receptor beta chains were read from a single sample in a study of blood T cell repertoires in COVID-19. Produced via immunoSEQ multiplex PCR; TCRdb's table is partial and in-frame only. The profile covers about 250,000 clones, with under 95% appearing a single time and under 2.5% taken by the ten largest. The sequenced sample was PBMCs or T cells enriched from blood (not recorded which). All receptors come from a woman younger than 35 who had recovered from COVID-19. CDR3s include the opening cysteine and the closing phenylalanine or tryptophan. A D gene is named only where the DNA matches it firmly. The size entry is marked missing in some rows and otherwise reads once, few, many or a size class.

j_call: TRBJ2-3
d_call: TRBD2
clone_size: NA
v_call: TRBV6-5
cdr3_nt: TGTGCCAGCAGGCTTACTAGCGGAGCAGATACGCAGTATTTT
cdr3_aa: CASRLTSGADTQYF

j_call: TRBJ1-1
d_call: NA
clone_size: NA
v_call: TRBV19
cdr3_nt: TGTGCCAGTAGTAAGGGACATCATATGAACACTGAAGCTTTCTTT
cdr3_aa: CASSKGHHMNTEAFF

j_call: TRBJ1-1
d_call: NA
clone_size: few
v_call: TRBV14
cdr3_nt: TGTGCCAGCATTTGTGAGGGCACTGAAGCTTTCTTT
cdr3_aa: CASICEGTEAFF

j_call: TRBJ1-5
d_call: NA
clone_size: NA
v_call: TRBV12-3/TRBV12-4
cdr3_nt: TGTGCCAGCAATTCCCCGACCGCTCGGGCCCAGCATTTT
cdr3_aa: CASNSPTARAQHF

j_call: TRBJ1-2
d_call: TRBD1
clone_size: NA
v_call: TRBV5-6
cdr3_nt: TGTGCCAGCAGCTCGGGACAGGGCTTAAAGGGCTACACCTTC
cdr3_aa: CASSSGQGLKGYTF

j_call: TRBJ2-2
d_call: NA
clone_size: NA
v_call: TRBV28
cdr3_nt: TGTGCCAGCAGTTTATTCCGGACAGCCGCTAGCTCCGGGGAGCTGTTTTTT
cdr3_aa: CASSLFRTAASSGELFF

j_call: TRBJ1-4
d_call: TRBD1
clone_size: NA
v_call: TRBV19
cdr3_nt: TGTGCCAGTACCCAAAAGACCTCCGGGACAGGGGATGAAAAACTGTTTTTT
cdr3_aa: CASTQKTSGTGDEKLFF

j_call: TRBJ2-1
d_call: TRBD2
clone_size: NA
v_call: TRBV4-1
cdr3_nt: TGCGCCAGCAGCCAACTAGCGGGCCATGAGCAGTTCTTC
cdr3_aa: CASSQLAGHEQFF

j_call: TRBJ2-7
d_call: NA
clone_size: NA
v_call: TRBV14
cdr3_nt: TGTGCCAGCAGCCAAGACAGGGGATACGAGCAGTACTTC
cdr3_aa: CASSQDRGYEQYF

j_call: TRBJ1-5
d_call: NA
clone_size: once
v_call: TRBV27
cdr3_nt: TGTGCCAGCAGTCTACGGACAGAGGGGCTTCGGCCCCAGCATTTT
cdr3_aa: CASSLRTEGLRPQHF

j_call: TRBJ1-2
d_call: TRBD1
clone_size: NA
v_call: TRBV28
cdr3_nt: TGTGCCAGCATCTCGGCGGGACAGCCGAACTATGGCTACACCTTC
cdr3_aa: CASISAGQPNYGYTF

j_call: TRBJ1-2
d_call: NA
clone_size: NA
v_call: TRBV4-1
cdr3_nt: TGCGCCAGCAGCCAACAGGGGCTCGATGGCTACACCTTC
cdr3_aa: CASSQQGLDGYTF

j_call: TRBJ2-3
d_call: TRBD2
clone_size: NA
v_call: TRBV2
cdr3_nt: TGTGCCAGCAGTATTCTAGCGGGGGGCACAGATACGCAGTATTTT
cdr3_aa: CASSILAGGTDTQYF

j_call: TRBJ2-3
d_call: TRBD2
clone_size: once
v_call: TRBV2
cdr3_nt: TGTGCCAGCAGGGCCGGGATGGCGGGAGGCACAGATACGCAGTATTTT
cdr3_aa: CASRAGMAGGTDTQYF

j_call: TRBJ1-2
d_call: TRBD1
clone_size: NA
v_call: TRBV10-3
cdr3_nt: TGTGCCATCAGTGGTACAGGGGGCGTAGATGGCTACACCTTC
cdr3_aa: CAISGTGGVDGYTF

j_call: TRBJ2-1
d_call: TRBD2
clone_size: NA
v_call: TRBV5-6
cdr3_nt: TGTGCCAGCAGCACCGGACTAGCGGACGAGCAGTTCTTC
cdr3_aa: CASSTGLADEQFF

j_call: TRBJ1-2
d_call: NA
clone_size: NA
v_call: TRBV4-3
cdr3_nt: TGCGCCAGCAGCCAAGGCGGACAGTATGGCTACACCTTC
cdr3_aa: CASSQGGQYGYTF

j_call: TRBJ2-7
d_call: TRBD1
clone_size: NA
v_call: TRBV7-2
cdr3_nt: TGTGCCAGCAGCCTAGACAGGGTTGGAGGCTACGAGCAGTACTTC
cdr3_aa: CASSLDRVGGYEQYF

j_call: TRBJ2-3
d_call: NA
clone_size: NA
v_call: TRBV2
cdr3_nt: TGTGCCAGCAGCTCGCCGGTGGCTAGGGGGACAGATACGCAGTATTTT
cdr3_aa: CASSSPVARGTDTQYF

j_call: TRBJ2-1
d_call: NA
clone_size: NA
v_call: TRBV4-1
cdr3_nt: TGCGCCAGCAGCACCGAGCTCAATGAGCAGTTCTTC
cdr3_aa: CASSTELNEQFF

j_call: TRBJ1-2
d_call: TRBD1
clone_size: NA
v_call: TRBV7-9
cdr3_nt: TGTGCCAGCAGCTTAGAGGACAGGGAGAATGGCTACACCTTC
cdr3_aa: CASSLEDRENGYTF

j_call: TRBJ1-4
d_call: TRBD1
clone_size: NA
v_call: TRBV28
cdr3_nt: TGTGCCAGCAGTTTCCTCGGGCAGGGGGGAGAAAAACTGTTTTTT
cdr3_aa: CASSFLGQGGEKLFF

j_call: TRBJ2-7
d_call: TRBD1
clone_size: NA
v_call: TRBV7-2
cdr3_nt: TGTGCCAGCAGCTTAGGGCAGGGGGCCTACGAGCAGTACTTC
cdr3_aa: CASSLGQGAYEQYF

j_call: TRBJ1-1
d_call: TRBD1
clone_size: NA
v_call: TRBV11-3
cdr3_nt: TGTGCCAGCAGCTTAGAAACAGGGGGCGGGAACACTGAAGCTTTCTTT
cdr3_aa: CASSLETGGGNTEAFF

j_call: TRBJ1-2
d_call: TRBD1
clone_size: NA
v_call: TRBV7-8
cdr3_nt: TGTGCCAGCAGCTCGGGACAGGAACCGTCTAACTATGGCTACACCTTC
cdr3_aa: CASSSGQEPSNYGYTF

j_call: TRBJ2-1
d_call: TRBD1
clone_size: NA
v_call: TRBV20-1
cdr3_nt: TGCAGTGCTAGTCTGGGACAGCCTTGGTACAATGAGCAGTTCTTC
cdr3_aa: CSASLGQPWYNEQFF

j_call: TRBJ2-1
d_call: NA
clone_size: NA
v_call: TRBV18
cdr3_nt: TGTGCCAGCTCACCAGGACTGAGGAATGAGCAGTTCTTC
cdr3_aa: CASSPGLRNEQFF

j_call: TRBJ2-4
d_call: TRBD2
clone_size: NA
v_call: TRBV27
cdr3_nt: TGTGCCAGCAGTGTAGGCTGGAGGACTAGCGGGAGGGGAGGGAACATTCAGTACTTC
cdr3_aa: CASSVGWRTSGRGGNIQYF

j_call: TRBJ2-7
d_call: TRBD1
clone_size: NA
v_call: TRBV7-9
cdr3_nt: TGTGCCAGCAGCTCCAATAGGGAGGACAGGGTCTACGAGCAGTACTTC
cdr3_aa: CASSSNREDRVYEQYF

j_call: TRBJ1-2
d_call: NA
clone_size: NA
v_call: TRBV28
cdr3_nt: TGTGCCAGCAGTTTAGGTTCTGGGACACCGTATGGCTACACCTTC
cdr3_aa: CASSLGSGTPYGYTF

j_call: TRBJ1-5
d_call: NA
clone_size: NA
v_call: TRBV5-1
cdr3_nt: TGCGCCAGCAGCGAAACTACAGGGATCAATCAGCCCCAGCATTTT
cdr3_aa: CASSETTGINQPQHF

j_call: TRBJ1-2
d_call: TRBD1
clone_size: NA
v_call: TRBV7-2
cdr3_nt: TGTGCCAGCAGCTCCAGGACAGGGGCGGGCTACACCTTC
cdr3_aa: CASSSRTGAGYTF

j_call: TRBJ1-1
d_call: NA
clone_size: NA
v_call: TRBV9
cdr3_nt: TGTGCCAGCAGCGTAGCCCAACGGGGCACTGAAGCTTTCTTT
cdr3_aa: CASSVAQRGTEAFF

j_call: TRBJ2-1
d_call: TRBD1
clone_size: NA
v_call: TRBV7-2
cdr3_nt: TGTGCCAGCCGTGGGCCCTCGGGACAGGGTAGGGTGAATGAGCAGTTCTTC
cdr3_aa: CASRGPSGQGRVNEQFF

j_call: TRBJ2-1
d_call: TRBD2
clone_size: NA
v_call: TRBV6-6
cdr3_nt: TGTGCCAGCAGTTACAGGGAGGGGTGGAATGAGCAGTTCTTC
cdr3_aa: CASSYREGWNEQFF

j_call: TRBJ1-2
d_call: NA
clone_size: NA
v_call: TRBV19
cdr3_nt: TGTGCCAGTAAGGAGGACTATGGCTACACCTTC
cdr3_aa: CASKEDYGYTF

j_call: TRBJ1-2
d_call: TRBD1
clone_size: NA
v_call: TRBV4-1
cdr3_nt: TGCGCCAGCAGCCAGACCTCAGGGGGTCGTGGCTACACCTTC
cdr3_aa: CASSQTSGGRGYTF

j_call: TRBJ1-3
d_call: TRBD1
clone_size: NA
v_call: TRBV5-1
cdr3_nt: TGCGCCAGCACCCCGTCAGGGGGCTCGGGAAACACCATATATTTT
cdr3_aa: CASTPSGGSGNTIYF

j_call: TRBJ2-3
d_call: NA
clone_size: NA
v_call: TRBV5-6
cdr3_nt: TGTGCCAGCAGTGGGAGTTTCCCGGGAATGGATACGCAGTATTTT
cdr3_aa: CASSGSFPGMDTQYF

j_call: TRBJ2-3
d_call: TRBD2
clone_size: NA
v_call: TRBV10-3
cdr3_nt: TGTGCCACCCGCTCTAGCGGGACTAGCACAGATACGCAGTATTTT
cdr3_aa: CATRSSGTSTDTQYF

j_call: TRBJ2-2
d_call: TRBD2
clone_size: NA
v_call: TRBV7-9
cdr3_nt: TGTGCCAGCAGCTCTACCCCTATAGCGGGGGGGCTAGCCGGGGAGCTGTTTTTT
cdr3_aa: CASSSTPIAGGLAGELFF

j_call: TRBJ2-5
d_call: NA
clone_size: NA
v_call: TRBV28
cdr3_nt: TGTGCCAGCAGTTTTTCCGGGGCGGGATCCAGGGAGACCCAGTACTTC
cdr3_aa: CASSFSGAGSRETQYF

j_call: TRBJ1-4
d_call: NA
clone_size: NA
v_call: TRBV6-2/TRBV6-3
cdr3_nt: TGTGCCAGCAGTTACTCCGAGTGGAGGGGTGAAAAACTGTTTTTT
cdr3_aa: CASSYSEWRGEKLFF

j_call: TRBJ1-2
d_call: NA
clone_size: few
v_call: TRBV28
cdr3_nt: TGTGCCAGCACCCTCCGGAACTATGGCTACACCTTC
cdr3_aa: CASTLRNYGYTF

j_call: TRBJ1-1
d_call: TRBD1
clone_size: NA
v_call: TRBV5-1
cdr3_nt: TGCGCCAGCAGCTTGAGGGGGCAGATAAACGCTGAAGCTTTCTTT
cdr3_aa: CASSLRGQINAEAFF

j_call: TRBJ1-5
d_call: NA
clone_size: NA
v_call: TRBV3-1/TRBV3-2
cdr3_nt: TGTGCCAGCAGCCAACTCGAGGGTCAGCCCCAGCATTTT
cdr3_aa: CASSQLEGQPQHF

j_call: TRBJ1-2
d_call: NA
clone_size: NA
v_call: TRBV11-3
cdr3_nt: TGTGCCAGCAGCTTATTGCAGGGAGGCTACACCTTC
cdr3_aa: CASSLLQGGYTF

j_call: TRBJ2-1
d_call: TRBD2
clone_size: NA
v_call: TRBV7-6
cdr3_nt: TGTGCCAGCAGCTTAGTTACCGGGACTAGCCGGGGCAATGAGCAGTTCTTC
cdr3_aa: CASSLVTGTSRGNEQFF

j_call: TRBJ1-2
d_call: NA
clone_size: NA
v_call: TRBV5-6
cdr3_nt: TGTGCCAGCAGCTCTCTTGGGGGCAACTATGGCTACACCTTC
cdr3_aa: CASSSLGGNYGYTF

j_call: TRBJ1-1
d_call: NA
clone_size: NA
v_call: TRBV3-1/TRBV3-2
cdr3_nt: TGTGCCAGCAGACACGGGCATGCGGGTAACACTGAAGCTTTCTTT
cdr3_aa: CASRHGHAGNTEAFF

j_call: TRBJ1-5
d_call: NA
clone_size: NA
v_call: TRBV5-4
cdr3_nt: TGTGCCAGCAGCTTGTTGGAGGACAGCAATCAGCCCCAGCATTTT
cdr3_aa: CASSLLEDSNQPQHF

j_call: TRBJ2-7
d_call: TRBD1
clone_size: NA
v_call: TRBV7-9
cdr3_nt: TGTGCCAGCAGCCGACAGGGGGGCTACGAGCAGTACTTC
cdr3_aa: CASSRQGGYEQYF

j_call: TRBJ1-3
d_call: NA
clone_size: NA
v_call: TRBV15
cdr3_nt: TGTGCCACCAGCAGAGTCCCCCCTAGCTCTGGAAACACCATATATTTT
cdr3_aa: CATSRVPPSSGNTIYF

j_call: TRBJ1-2
d_call: NA
clone_size: NA
v_call: TRBV9
cdr3_nt: TGTGCCAGCAGCCCTAGCTCACTAACATCTTACACCTTC
cdr3_aa: CASSPSSLTSYTF

j_call: TRBJ2-5
d_call: TRBD2
clone_size: NA
v_call: TRBV7-7
cdr3_nt: TGTGCTAGCAGCTTAGGGCCCGGGGGGGGGACCCAGTACTTC
cdr3_aa: CASSLGPGGGTQYF

j_call: TRBJ2-5
d_call: NA
clone_size: once
v_call: TRBV19
cdr3_nt: TGTGCCAGTAGTCCTGGAGGGGTCGAAGAGACCCAGTACTTC
cdr3_aa: CASSPGGVEETQYF

j_call: TRBJ2-2
d_call: TRBD2
clone_size: NA
v_call: TRBV9
cdr3_nt: TGTGCCAGCAGCGTAGCAGCGGGAGGGCCCGCGGGCGGGGAGCTGTTTTTT
cdr3_aa: CASSVAAGGPAGGELFF